This TCR beta chain comes out of a study of blood T cell repertoires in COVID-19. Some clones are missing from TCRdb's copy, which holds only in-frame ones; the method was immunoSEQ multiplex PCR. The sample has a few hundred thousand clones, roughly 85% seen once. CDR3 length: 16 amino acids. The germline V gene has CDR1 LGHNA and CDR2 YNFKEQ. V trimming: 0 bases; J trimming: 4 bases; junction bases outside the gene matches: 3. The V and J genes are TRBV4-2 and TRBJ1-2; 12 bases map to TRBD1. Sequenced material: PBMCs or T cells enriched from blood (not recorded which). The TCR comes from a woman under 40 who had recovered from COVID-19. CDR3 DNA: TGTGCCAGCAGCCAAGACGGGACAGGGGGCAGCTATGGCTACACCTTC. Translated: CASSQDGTGGSYGYTF.